Here is one T cell receptor beta chain with its context. What it binds is unknown. This sample stems from a study of T-cell memory formation after mild COVID-19. Study-wide context: Largely, TCR clusters stayed within a single donor. Regarding the study as a whole: The study found contracting CD4+ clones mainly in CM and EM and contracting CD8+ clones in EMRA.

TCRdb redid the calling of the 5' RACE reads with MiXCR, one entry per CDR3 protein. The table includes a few hundred thousand distinct CDR3 sequences, under 15% detected once. Trimming removed 6 bases from V and 3 bases from J; junction bases left unmatched: 5. CDR1 SGHTA and CDR2 FQGNSA come from the germline V gene. The CDR3 covers 16 residues. The sequence was collected from a man aged 18 to 30 who had mild COVID-19 (a few samples of this study predate the infection). Cell type and time point are not known. The rearrangement links TRBV7-2 to TRBJ2-2, with 12 nucleotides matching TRBD2. The sample comprised PBMCs or a T cell subset sorted from them (not recorded which). CDR3 sequence (DNA): TGTGCCAGCAGAGCGGGACTAGCGGGTTACACCGGGGAGCTGTTTTTT. Amino acid sequence: CASRAGLAGYTGELFF.